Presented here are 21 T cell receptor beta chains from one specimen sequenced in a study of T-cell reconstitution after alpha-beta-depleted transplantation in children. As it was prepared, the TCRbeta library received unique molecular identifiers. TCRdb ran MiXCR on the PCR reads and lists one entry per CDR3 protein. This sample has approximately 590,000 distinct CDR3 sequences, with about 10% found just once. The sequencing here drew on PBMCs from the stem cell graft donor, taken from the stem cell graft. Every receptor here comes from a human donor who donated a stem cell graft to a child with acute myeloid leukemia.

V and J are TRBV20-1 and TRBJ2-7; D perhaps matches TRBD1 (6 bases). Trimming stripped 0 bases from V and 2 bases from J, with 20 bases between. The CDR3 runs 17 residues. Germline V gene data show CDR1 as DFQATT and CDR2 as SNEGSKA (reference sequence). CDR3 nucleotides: TGCAGTGCTAGAGATCGGCTTAAGGGGACAACTACCTACGAGCAGTACTTC. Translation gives CSARDRLKGTTTYEQYF.

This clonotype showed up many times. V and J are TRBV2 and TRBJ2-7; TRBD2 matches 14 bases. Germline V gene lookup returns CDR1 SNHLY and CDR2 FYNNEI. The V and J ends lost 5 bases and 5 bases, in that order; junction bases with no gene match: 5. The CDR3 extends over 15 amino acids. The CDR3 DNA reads TGTGCCAGCAGTCAAGGGACTAGCGGGAGCCACGAGCAGTACTTC. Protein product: CASSQGTSGSHEQYF.

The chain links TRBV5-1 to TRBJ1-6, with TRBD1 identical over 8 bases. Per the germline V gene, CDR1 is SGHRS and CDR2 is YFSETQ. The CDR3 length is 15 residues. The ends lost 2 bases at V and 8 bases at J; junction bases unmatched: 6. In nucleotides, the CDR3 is TGCGCCAGCAGCTTAGATGGACAGGGATATTCACCCCTCCACTTT. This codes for CASSLDGQGYSPLHF. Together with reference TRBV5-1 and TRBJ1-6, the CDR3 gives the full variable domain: KAGVTQTPRYLIKTRGQQVTLSCSPISGHRSVSWYQQTPGQGLQFLFEYFSETQRNKGNFPGRFSGRQFSNSRSEMNVSTLELGDSALYLCASSLDGQGYSPLHFGNGTRLTVT.

CDR3 amino acids: CASSPDRGLGEQFF. The CDR3 nucleotides are TGCGCCAGCAGCCCGGACAGGGGCCTCGGTGAGCAGTTCTTC. The chain recombines TRBV5-1 with TRBJ2-1; the match to TRBD1 covers 9 bases. Germline CDR1 and CDR2: SGHRS and YFSETQ. The CDR3 length is 14 residues. V was clipped by 4 bases and J by 9 bases; unmatched bases: 8.

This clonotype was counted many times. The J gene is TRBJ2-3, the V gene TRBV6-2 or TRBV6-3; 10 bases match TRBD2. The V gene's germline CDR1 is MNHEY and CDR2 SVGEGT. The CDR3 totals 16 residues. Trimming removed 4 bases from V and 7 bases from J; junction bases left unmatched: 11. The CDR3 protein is CASSSHTSGTLYTQYF. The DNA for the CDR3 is TGTGCCAGCAGTTCCCATACTAGCGGGACCCTTTATACGCAGTATTTT.

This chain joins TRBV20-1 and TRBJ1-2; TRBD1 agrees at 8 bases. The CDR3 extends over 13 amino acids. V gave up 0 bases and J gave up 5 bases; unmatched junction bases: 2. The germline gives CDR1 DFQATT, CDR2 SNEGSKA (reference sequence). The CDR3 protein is CSARDRTGYGYTF. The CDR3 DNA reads TGCAGTGCTAGAGACCGGACAGGGTATGGCTACACCTTC.

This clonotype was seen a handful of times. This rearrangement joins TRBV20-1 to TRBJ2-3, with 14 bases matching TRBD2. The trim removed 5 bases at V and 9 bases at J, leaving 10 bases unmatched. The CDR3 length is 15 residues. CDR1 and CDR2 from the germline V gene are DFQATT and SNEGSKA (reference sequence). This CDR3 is CSARRGLAGVNTQYF. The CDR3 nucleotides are TGCAGTGCTCGGCGGGGACTAGCGGGAGTCAACACGCAGTATTTT.

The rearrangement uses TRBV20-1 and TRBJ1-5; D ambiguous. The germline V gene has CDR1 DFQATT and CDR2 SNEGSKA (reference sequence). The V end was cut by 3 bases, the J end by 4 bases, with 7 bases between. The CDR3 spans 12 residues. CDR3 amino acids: CSASGRNQPQHF. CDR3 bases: TGCAGTGCTAGCGGGAGGAATCAGCCCCAGCATTTT.

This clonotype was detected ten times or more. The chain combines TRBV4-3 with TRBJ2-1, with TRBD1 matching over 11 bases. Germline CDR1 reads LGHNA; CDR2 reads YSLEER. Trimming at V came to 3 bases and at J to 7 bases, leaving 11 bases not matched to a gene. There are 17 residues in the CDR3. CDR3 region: CASSHPTDRGRVNEQFF. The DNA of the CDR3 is TGCGCCAGCAGCCATCCTACGGACAGGGGGCGAGTGAATGAGCAGTTCTTC.

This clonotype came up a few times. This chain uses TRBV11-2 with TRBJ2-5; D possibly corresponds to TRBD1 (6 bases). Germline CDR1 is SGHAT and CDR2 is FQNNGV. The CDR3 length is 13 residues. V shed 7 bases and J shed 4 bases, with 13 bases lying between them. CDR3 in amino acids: CASNKGERETQYF. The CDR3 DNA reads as TGTGCCAGCAACAAGGGGGAGAGAGAGACCCAGTACTTC.

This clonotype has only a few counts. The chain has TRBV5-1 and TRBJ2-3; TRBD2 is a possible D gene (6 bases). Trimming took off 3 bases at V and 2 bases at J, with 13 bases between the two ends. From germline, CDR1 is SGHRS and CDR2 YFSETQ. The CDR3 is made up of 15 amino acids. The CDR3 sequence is CASSYGGDHTDTQYF. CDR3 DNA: TGCGCCAGCAGCTATGGAGGGGATCACACAGATACGCAGTATTTT. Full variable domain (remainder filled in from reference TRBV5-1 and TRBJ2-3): KAGVTQTPRYLIKTRGQQVTLSCSPISGHRSVSWYQQTPGQGLQFLFEYFSETQRNKGNFPGRFSGRQFSNSRSEMNVSTLELGDSALYLCASSYGGDHTDTQYFGPGTRLTVL.

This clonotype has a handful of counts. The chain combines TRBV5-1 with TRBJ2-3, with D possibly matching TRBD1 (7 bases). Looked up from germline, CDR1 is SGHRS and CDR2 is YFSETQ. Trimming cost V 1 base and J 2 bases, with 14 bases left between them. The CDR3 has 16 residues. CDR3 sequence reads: CASSLLGGGPTDTQYF. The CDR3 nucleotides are TGCGCCAGCAGCTTGCTCGGAGGGGGCCCCACAGATACGCAGTATTTT.

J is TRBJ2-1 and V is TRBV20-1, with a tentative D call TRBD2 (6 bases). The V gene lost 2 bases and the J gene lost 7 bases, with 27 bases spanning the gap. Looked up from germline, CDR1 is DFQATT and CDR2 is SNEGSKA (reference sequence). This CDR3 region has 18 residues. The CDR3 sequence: CSARSRVKRARGINEQFF. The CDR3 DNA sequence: TGCAGTGCTAGATCCAGGGTAAAGCGGGCGAGAGGGATAAATGAGCAGTTCTTC.

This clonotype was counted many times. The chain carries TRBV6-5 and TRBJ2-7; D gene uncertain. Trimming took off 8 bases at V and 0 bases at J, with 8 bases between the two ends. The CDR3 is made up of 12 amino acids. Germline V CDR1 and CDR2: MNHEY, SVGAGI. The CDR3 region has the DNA TGTGCCAGCGGTCTGAGCTCCTACGAGCAGTACTTC. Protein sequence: CASGLSSYEQYF.

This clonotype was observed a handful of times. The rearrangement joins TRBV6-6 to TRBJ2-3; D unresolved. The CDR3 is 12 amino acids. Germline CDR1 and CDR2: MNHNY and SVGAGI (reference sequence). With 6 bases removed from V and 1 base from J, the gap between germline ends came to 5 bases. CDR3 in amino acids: CASRIGTDTQYF. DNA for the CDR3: TGTGCCAGCAGGATCGGCACAGATACGCAGTATTTT.

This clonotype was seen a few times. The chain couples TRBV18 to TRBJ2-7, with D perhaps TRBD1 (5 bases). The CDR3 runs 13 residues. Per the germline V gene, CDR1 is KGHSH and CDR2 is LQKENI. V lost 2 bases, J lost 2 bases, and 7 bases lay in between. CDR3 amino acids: CASSPRQTYEQYF. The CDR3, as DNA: TGTGCCAGCTCACCAAGACAGACCTACGAGCAGTACTTC.

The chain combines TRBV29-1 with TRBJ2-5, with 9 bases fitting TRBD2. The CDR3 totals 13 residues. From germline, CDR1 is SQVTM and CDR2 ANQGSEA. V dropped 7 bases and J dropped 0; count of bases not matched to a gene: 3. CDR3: CSGSGGNQETQYF. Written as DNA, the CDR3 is TGCAGCGGTAGCGGGGGAAACCAAGAGACCCAGTACTTC.

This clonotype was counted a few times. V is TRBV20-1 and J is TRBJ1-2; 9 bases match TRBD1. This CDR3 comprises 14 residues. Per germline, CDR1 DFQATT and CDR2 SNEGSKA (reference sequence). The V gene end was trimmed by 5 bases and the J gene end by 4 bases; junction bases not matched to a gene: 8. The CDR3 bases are TGCAGTGCTCGGGACAGGGAAAAATCCTATGGCTACACCTTC. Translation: CSARDREKSYGYTF.

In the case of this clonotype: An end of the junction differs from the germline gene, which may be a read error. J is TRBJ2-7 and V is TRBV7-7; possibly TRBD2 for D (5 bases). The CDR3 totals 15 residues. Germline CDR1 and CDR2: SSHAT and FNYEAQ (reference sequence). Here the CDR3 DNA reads TGTGCTAGCAGCTCATGGTGGCGGAGGCCCTACGAGCAGTACTTC. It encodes CASSSWWRRPYEQYF.

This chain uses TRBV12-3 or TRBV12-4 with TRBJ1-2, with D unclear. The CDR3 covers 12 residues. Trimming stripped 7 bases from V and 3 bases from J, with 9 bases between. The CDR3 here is CASISLDYGYTF. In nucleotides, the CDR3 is TGTGCCAGCATTTCCCTGGACTATGGCTACACCTTC.

CDR3 sequence reads: CSGRGTETYEQYF. CDR3 in DNA: TGCAGTGGGAGGGGGACGGAAACCTACGAGCAGTACTTC. The rearrangement uses TRBV20-1 and TRBJ2-7; D might be TRBD1 or TRBD2, each matching 6 bases. The CDR3 contains 13 residues. Trimming took 7 bases from V and 2 from J, leaving 15 bases between them. Germline CDR1 DFQATT, CDR2 SNEGSKA (reference sequence).